This section outlines one T cell receptor beta chain sequence together with its context. Its specificity is not known. The germline CDR1 and CDR2 sequences are SGHTA and FQGNSA. Trimming at V came to 5 bases and at J to 2 bases, leaving 5 bases not matched to a gene. The CDR3 extends over 14 amino acids. Treatment noted: treatment-naive control, cytoreductive nephrectomy. The patient's renal cell carcinoma had clear cell pathology. The source of the sample is a study of radiation and T cells in renal cell carcinoma. Points from the study as a whole: Compared with controls, irradiated tumors had more, larger dominant CDR3 motifs.

TCRdb keeps only in-frame clones here, not all; method: immunoSEQ multiplex PCR. The sample shows over 15,000 clones, more than 55% of them seen only once. The sample consisted of tumor tissue, taken from a patient whose treatment was nephrectomy without radiotherapy. The clonotype comes from a man aged 40-49 years with renal cell carcinoma. This chain joins TRBV7-2 and TRBJ1-2, with 7 bases that match TRBD1. The chain's CDR3 is CASSPGGGNYGYTF. The CDR3 nucleotides read TGTGCCAGCAGCCCCGGAGGGGGCAACTATGGCTACACCTTC.